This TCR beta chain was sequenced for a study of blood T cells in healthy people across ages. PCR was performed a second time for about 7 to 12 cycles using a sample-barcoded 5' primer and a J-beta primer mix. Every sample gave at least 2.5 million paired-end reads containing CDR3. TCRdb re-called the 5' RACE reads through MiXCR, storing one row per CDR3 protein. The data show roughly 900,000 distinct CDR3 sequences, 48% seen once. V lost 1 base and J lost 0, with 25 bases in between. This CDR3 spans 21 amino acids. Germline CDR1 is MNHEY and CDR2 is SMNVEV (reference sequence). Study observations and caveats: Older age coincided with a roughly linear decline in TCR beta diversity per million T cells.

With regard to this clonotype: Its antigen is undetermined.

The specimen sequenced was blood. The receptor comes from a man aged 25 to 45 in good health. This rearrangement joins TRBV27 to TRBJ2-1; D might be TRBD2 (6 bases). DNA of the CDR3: TGTGCCAGCAGTTTATTATCACCTAGCGTGCCCCTCCCAGGCTCCTACAATGAGCAGTTCTTC. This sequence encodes CASSLLSPSVPLPGSYNEQFF.